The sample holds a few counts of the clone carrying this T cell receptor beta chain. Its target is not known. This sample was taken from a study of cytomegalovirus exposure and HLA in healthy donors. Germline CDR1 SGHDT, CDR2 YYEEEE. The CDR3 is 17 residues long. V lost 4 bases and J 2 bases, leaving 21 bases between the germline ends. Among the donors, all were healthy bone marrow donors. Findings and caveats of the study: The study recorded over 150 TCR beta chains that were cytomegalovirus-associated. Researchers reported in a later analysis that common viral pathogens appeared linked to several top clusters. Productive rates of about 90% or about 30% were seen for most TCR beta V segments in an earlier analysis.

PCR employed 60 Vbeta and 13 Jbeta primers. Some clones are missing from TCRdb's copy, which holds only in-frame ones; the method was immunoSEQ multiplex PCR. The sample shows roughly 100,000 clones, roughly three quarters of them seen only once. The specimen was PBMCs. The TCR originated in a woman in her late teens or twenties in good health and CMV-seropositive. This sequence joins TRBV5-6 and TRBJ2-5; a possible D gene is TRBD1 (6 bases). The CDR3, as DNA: TGTGCCAGCAGCGCCGTGAGGCGGGTCAGGGGACAAGAGACCCAGTACTTC. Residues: CASSAVRRVRGQETQYF.